This entry lists 7 T cell receptor beta chains sequenced from one sample in a study of memory CD4+ T cells and cytomegalovirus serostatus. Assay: immunoSEQ multiplex PCR; the TCRdb copy retains only in-frame clones and omits some. The repertoire holds roughly 39,000 clones, around 84% seen once, with roughly 0.8% in the top ten. The sort gate was single viable CD3+CD4+CD8-CD45RO+ cells for memory CD4+ T cells. The source material was memory CD4+ T cells from blood. These receptor sequences come from an adult in good health and CMV-seronegative.

This rearrangement joins TRBV11-2 to TRBJ2-3, with TRBD2 identical over 8 bases. Germline trimming cut 7 bases from V and 2 bases from J; bases unmatched to any gene: 8. The germline gives CDR1 SGHAT, CDR2 FQNNGV. CDR3 length: 15 amino acids. CDR3 nucleotide sequence: TGTGCCAGCAAGAAGGCGGGGGGACTCACAGATACGCAGTATTTT. Protein product: CASKKAGGLTDTQYF.

The rearrangement links TRBV5-4 to TRBJ2-2; 11 nucleotides align to TRBD2. Germline V CDR1 and CDR2: SGHNT, YYREEE (reference sequence). The CDR3 totals 16 residues. The V and J ends lost 4 bases and 3 bases, in that order; junction bases with no gene match: 5. CDR3 sequence: CASSEGTSGYTGELFF. CDR3 DNA: TGTGCCAGCAGCGAAGGGACTAGCGGTTACACCGGGGAGCTGTTTTTT.

This chain uses TRBV2 with TRBJ2-7; the D is unclear. This CDR3 spans 14 amino acids. Trimming took off 6 bases at V and 0 bases at J, with 12 bases between the two ends. Germline V gene lookup returns CDR1 SNHLY and CDR2 FYNNEI. The CDR3 loop reads CASSPSRSSYEQYF. The CDR3 DNA is TGTGCCAGCAGCCCGTCTAGAAGCTCCTACGAGCAGTACTTC.

The gene calls are TRBV5-1 and TRBJ1-1; D remains unclear. The CDR3 sequence is 14 residues long. Germline lookup yields CDR1 SGHRS and CDR2 YFSETQ. V was cut by 0 bases and J by 1 base, with 7 bases left in between. The DNA of the CDR3 is TGCGCCAGCAGCTTGGACAGTAGGAACACTGAAGCTTTCTTT. Amino acids: CASSLDSRNTEAFF.

The CDR3 sequence is CASGVRGDSAYNEQFF. The CDR3 DNA reads TGTGCCAGCGGAGTTAGGGGGGACTCAGCTTACAATGAGCAGTTCTTC. This rearrangement joins TRBV27 to TRBJ2-1; D could derive from TRBD1 or TRBD2 (6 bases each). V shed 8 bases and J shed 4 bases, with 21 bases lying between them. The length of the CDR3 is 16 residues. The germline V gene has CDR1 MNHEY and CDR2 SMNVEV (reference sequence).

V is TRBV10-3 and J is TRBJ2-7, with D possibly being TRBD1 (5 bases). This CDR3 has 13 residues. The germline gives CDR1 ENHRY, CDR2 SYGVKD. Trimming removed 7 bases at V and 0 bases at J, with 10 bases between. The CDR3 DNA reads as TGTGCCATCATGGATAGGGGCTCCTACGAGCAGTACTTC. Translation: CAIMDRGSYEQYF.

This clone was counted once. The CDR3 bases are TGTGCCAGCAGCTTACTAATCGGACAGGGTTCCGGGGAGCTGTTTTTT. It yields the protein CASSLLIGQGSGELFF. This chain joins TRBV7-8 and TRBJ2-2, with 8 bases fitting TRBD1. The CDR3 sequence is 16 residues long. V shed 2 bases, J shed 6 bases, and the junction held 8 bases outside the gene matches. Germline V gene lookup returns CDR1 SGHVS and CDR2 FQNEAQ.